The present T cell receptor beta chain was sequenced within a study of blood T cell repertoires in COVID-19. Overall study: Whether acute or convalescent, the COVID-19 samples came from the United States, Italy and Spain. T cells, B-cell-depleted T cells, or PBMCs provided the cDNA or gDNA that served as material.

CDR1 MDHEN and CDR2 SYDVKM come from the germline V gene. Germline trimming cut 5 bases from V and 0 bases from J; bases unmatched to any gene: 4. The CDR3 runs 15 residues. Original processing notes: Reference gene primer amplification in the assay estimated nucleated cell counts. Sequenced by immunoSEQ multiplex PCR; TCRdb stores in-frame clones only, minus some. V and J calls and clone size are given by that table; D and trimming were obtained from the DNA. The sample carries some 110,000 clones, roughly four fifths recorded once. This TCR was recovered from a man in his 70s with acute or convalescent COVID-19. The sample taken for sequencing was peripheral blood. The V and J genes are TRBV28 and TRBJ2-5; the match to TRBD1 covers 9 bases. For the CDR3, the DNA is TGTGCCAGCAGTCCCGGGACAGGGTACCAAGAGACCCAGTACTTC. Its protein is CASSPGTGYQETQYF.